The rows below give T cell receptor beta chains drawn from one sample of a study of Ad26.COV2.S vaccination and SARS-CoV-2 variants. TCRdb's table, derived via immunoSEQ multiplex PCR, lists solely in-frame clones and lacks some. The sample has about 440,000 clones; about nine tenths are singletons. The sample here was peripheral blood, taken in a trial of Ad26.COV2.S vaccine versus placebo. These receptors came from a person aged 18-65 years who received the Ad26.COV2.S COVID-19 vaccine or a placebo. CDR3s include the opening cysteine and the closing phenylalanine or tryptophan. The D gene is left open where the match is weak. Rows give clone size only sometimes, using once, few, many, or a class for an expanded clone.

d_gene	abundance	j_gene	v_gene	CDR3nt	CDR3aa
.	.	TRBJ2-7	TRBV7-6	TGTGCCAGCAGCTTAGCGGAAGCACCGTCCTACGAGCAGTACTTC	CASSLAEAPSYEQYF
.	.	TRBJ1-1	TRBV4-2	TGTGCCAGCAGCCGACAAAAGGCCACTGAAGCTTTCTTT	CASSRQKATEAFF
.	.	TRBJ2-1	TRBV5-4	TGTGCCAGCAGCTTGTTGAAGGGCGGGGAGCAGTTCTTC	CASSLLKGGEQFF
TRBD2	.	TRBJ2-3	TRBV7-6	TGTGCCAGCAGCAAACGACTAGCGGGACCCAGCACAGATACGCAGTATTTT	CASSKRLAGPSTDTQYF
TRBD2	.	TRBJ2-1	TRBV11-2	TGTGCCAGCAGCCACCCGGGACTAGCGCTTAATGAGCAGTTCTTC	CASSHPGLALNEQFF
.	.	TRBJ2-2	TRBV7-6	TGTGCCAGCAGCTTAGTTCACACCGGGGAGCTGTTTTTT	CASSLVHTGELFF
TRBD2	once	TRBJ2-1	TRBV6-2/TRBV6-3	TGTGCCAGCAGTTACCGGGGGGCCTACAATGAGCAGTTCTTC	CASSYRGAYNEQFF
.	.	TRBJ2-2	TRBV5-1	TGCGCCAGCAGCTTGTATGGGCAGGCGAACACCGGGGAGCTGTTTTTT	CASSLYGQANTGELFF
TRBD1	.	TRBJ2-1	TRBV5-4	TGTGCCAGCAGCGCGGACAGGGGGCCCTTTACGGGGAATGAGCAGTTCTTC	CASSADRGPFTGNEQFF
.	once	TRBJ2-1	TRBV9	TGTGCCAGCAGCGTAGAGGAGGAGAGCTCCTACAATGAGCAGTTCTTC	CASSVEEESSYNEQFF
.	.	TRBJ2-3	TRBV5-1	TGCGCCCCCTTCCCCCGGACCCCCACAGATACGCAGTATTTT	CAPFPRTPTDTQYF
.	.	TRBJ2-7	TRBV5-3	TGTGCCAGAAGCTTGGTGGCGATCTACGAGCAGTACTTC	CARSLVAIYEQYF
.	.	TRBJ2-7	TRBV2	TGTGCCAGCATGGGGCCATCCTACGAGCAGTACTTC	CASMGPSYEQYF